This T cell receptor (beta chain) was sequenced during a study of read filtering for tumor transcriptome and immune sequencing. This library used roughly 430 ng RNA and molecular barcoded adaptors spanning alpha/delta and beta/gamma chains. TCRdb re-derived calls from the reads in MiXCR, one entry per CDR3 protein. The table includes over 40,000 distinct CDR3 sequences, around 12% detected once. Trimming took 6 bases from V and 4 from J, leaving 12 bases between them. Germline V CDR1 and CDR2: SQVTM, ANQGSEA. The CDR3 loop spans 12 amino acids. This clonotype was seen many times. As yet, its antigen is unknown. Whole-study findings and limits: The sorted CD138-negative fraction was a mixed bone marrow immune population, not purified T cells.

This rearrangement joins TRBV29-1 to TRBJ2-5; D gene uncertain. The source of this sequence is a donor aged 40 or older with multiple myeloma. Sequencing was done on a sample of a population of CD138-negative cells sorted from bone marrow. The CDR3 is CSVRQLGETQYF. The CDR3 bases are TGCAGCGTCAGACAATTGGGAGAGACCCAGTACTTC.